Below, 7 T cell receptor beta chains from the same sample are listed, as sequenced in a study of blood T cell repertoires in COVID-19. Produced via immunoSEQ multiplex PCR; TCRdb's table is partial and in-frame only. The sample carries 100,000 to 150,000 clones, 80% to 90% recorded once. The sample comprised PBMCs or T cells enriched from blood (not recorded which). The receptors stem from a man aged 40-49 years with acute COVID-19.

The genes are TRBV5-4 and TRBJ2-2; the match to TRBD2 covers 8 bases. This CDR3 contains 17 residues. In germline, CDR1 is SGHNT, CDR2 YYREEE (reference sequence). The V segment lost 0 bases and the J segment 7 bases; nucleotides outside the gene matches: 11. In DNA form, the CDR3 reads TGTGCCAGCAGCTTGGCCCCTAGCGGGCTCACACTCGGGGAGCTGTTTTTT. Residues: CASSLAPSGLTLGELFF. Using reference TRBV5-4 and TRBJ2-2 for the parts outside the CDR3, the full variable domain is ETGVTQSPTHLIKTRGQQVTLRCSSQSGHNTVSWYQQALGQGPQFIFQYYREEENGRGNFPPRFSGLQFPNYSSELNVNALELDDSALYLCASSLAPSGLTLGELFFGEGSRLTVL.

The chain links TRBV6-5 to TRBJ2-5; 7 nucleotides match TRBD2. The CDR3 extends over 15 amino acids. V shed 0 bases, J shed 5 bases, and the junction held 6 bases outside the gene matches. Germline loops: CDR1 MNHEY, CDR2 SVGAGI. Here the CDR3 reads CASSYSGGSGETQYF. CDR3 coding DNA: TGTGCCAGCAGTTACTCGGGCGGGAGTGGGGAGACCCAGTACTTC.

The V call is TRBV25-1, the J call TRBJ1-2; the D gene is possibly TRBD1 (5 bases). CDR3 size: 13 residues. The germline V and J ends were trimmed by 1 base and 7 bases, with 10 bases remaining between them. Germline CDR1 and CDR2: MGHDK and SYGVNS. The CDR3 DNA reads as TGTGCCAGCAGTGAATGGCCTAGGGGTGGCTACACCTTC. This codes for CASSEWPRGGYTF.

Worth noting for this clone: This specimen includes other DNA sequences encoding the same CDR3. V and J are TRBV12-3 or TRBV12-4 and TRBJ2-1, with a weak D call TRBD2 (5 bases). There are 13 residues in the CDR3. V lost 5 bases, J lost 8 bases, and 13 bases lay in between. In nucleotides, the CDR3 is TGTGCCAGCAGTCTACGGGGTCTCCATGAGCAGTTCTTC. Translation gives CASSLRGLHEQFF.

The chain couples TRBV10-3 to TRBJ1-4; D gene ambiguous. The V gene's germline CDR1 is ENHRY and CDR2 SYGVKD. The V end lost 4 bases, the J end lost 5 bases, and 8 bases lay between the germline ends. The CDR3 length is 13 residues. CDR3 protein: CAISAGENEKLFF. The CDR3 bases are TGTGCCATCAGTGCTGGGGAGAATGAAAAACTGTTTTTT.

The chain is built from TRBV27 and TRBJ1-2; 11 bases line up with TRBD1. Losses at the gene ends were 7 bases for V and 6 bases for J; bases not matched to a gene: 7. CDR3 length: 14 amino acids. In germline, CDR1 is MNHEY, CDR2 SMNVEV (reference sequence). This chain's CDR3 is CASTRTGGIDGYTF. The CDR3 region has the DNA TGTGCCAGCACCCGGACAGGGGGCATTGATGGCTACACCTTC.

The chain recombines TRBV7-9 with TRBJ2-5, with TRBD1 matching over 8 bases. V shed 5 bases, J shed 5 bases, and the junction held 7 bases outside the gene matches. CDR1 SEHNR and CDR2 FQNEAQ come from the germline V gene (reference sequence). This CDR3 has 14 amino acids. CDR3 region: CASSDTGGQETQYF. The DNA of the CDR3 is TGTGCCAGCAGCGATACAGGGGGGCAGGAGACCCAGTACTTC.